The T cell receptor (beta chain) described here comes from a study of cytomegalovirus exposure and HLA in healthy donors. V shed 1 base, J shed 4 bases, and the junction held 5 bases outside the gene matches. The CDR3 is 15 amino acids. The germline V gene has CDR1 SGHRS and CDR2 YFSETQ. Vbeta (60) and Jbeta (13) primers were used in the PCR. Generated by immunoSEQ multiplex PCR, the TCRdb table keeps only in-frame clones and is missing some. The sample carries about 68,000 clones, approximately 80% recorded once. The sequence derives from a human donor in good health. The sequenced material came from PBMCs. The rearrangement joins TRBV5-1 to TRBJ2-3; 8 bases map to TRBD2. CDR3 sequence: CASSLLGLGADTQYF. CDR3 nucleotides: TGCGCCAGCAGCTTGTTGGGACTAGGGGCAGATACGCAGTATTTT.